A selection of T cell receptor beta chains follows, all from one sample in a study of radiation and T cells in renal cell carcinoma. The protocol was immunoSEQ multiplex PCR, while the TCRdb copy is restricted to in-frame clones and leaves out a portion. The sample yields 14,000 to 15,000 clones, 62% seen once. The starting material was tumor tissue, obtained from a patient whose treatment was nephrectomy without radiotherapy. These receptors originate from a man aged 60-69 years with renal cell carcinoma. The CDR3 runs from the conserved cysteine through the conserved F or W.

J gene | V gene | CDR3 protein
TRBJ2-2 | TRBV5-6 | CASSLAFSGRFTGELFF
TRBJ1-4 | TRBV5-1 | CASSFSAGTNEKLFF
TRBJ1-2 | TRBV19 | CASSGGPDSLSNYGYTF
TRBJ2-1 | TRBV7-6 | CASSPWEEDSYNEQFF
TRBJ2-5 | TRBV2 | CASRGQAQETQYF
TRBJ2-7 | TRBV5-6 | CASSLGGISYEQYF
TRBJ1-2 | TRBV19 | CASTGAGSDYGYTF
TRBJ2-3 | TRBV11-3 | CASSLGRDTQYF
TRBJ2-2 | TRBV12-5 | CASGGRSGELFF
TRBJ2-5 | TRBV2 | CASRGGETQYF
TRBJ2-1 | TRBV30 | CAWSVQGPNEQFF
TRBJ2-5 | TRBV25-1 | CASSDRGLETQYF
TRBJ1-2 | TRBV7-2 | CASSQRTGYGYTF
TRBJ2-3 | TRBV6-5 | CASSGRQGGPDTQYF